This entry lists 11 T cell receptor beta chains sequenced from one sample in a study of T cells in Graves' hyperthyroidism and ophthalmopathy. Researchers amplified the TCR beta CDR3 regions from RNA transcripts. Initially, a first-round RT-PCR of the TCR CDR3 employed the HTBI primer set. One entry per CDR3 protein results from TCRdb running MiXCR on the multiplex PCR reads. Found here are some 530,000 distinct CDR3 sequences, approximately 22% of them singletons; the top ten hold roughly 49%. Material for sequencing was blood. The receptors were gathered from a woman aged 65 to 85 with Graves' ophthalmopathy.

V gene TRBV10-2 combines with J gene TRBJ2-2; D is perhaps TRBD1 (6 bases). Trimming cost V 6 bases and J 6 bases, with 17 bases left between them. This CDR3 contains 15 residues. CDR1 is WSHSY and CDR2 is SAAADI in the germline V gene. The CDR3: CASRVGANRAGELFF. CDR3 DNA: TGCGCCAGCAGAGTGGGGGCGAATCGGGCCGGGGAGCTGTTTTTT.

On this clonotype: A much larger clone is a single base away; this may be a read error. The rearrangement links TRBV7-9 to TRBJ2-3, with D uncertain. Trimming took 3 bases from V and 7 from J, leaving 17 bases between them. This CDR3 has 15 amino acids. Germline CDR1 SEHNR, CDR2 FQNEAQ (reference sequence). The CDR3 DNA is TGTGCCAGCAGCTTGTCCAGCACCCGCGAGCATACGCAGTATTTT. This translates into CASSLSSTREHTQYF.

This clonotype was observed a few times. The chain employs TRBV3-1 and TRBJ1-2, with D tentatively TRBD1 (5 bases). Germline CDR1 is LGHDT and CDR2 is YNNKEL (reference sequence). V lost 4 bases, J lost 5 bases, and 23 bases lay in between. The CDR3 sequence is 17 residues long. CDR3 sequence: CASSPVIAPGSSYGYTF. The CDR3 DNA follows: TGTGCCAGCAGCCCTGTGATTGCCCCAGGGTCTTCATATGGCTACACCTTC.

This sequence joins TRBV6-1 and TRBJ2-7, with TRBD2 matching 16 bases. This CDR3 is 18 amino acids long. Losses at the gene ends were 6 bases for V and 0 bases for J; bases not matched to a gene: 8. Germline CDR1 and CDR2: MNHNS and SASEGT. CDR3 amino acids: CASSPGLAGGTSSYEQYF. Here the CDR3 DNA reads TGTGCCAGCAGCCCGGGACTAGCGGGAGGGACGTCCTCCTACGAGCAGTACTTC.

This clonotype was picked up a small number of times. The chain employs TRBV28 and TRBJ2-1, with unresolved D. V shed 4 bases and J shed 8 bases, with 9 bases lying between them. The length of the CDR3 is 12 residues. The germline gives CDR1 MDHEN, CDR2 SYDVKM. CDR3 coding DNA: TGTGCCAGCAGTTCCGCTGCCGATGAGCAGTTCTTC. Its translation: CASSSAADEQFF.

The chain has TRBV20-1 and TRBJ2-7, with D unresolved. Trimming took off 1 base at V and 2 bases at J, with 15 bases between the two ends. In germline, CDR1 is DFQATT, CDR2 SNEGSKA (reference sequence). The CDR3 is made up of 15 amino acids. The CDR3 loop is CSARVPGRTPYEQYF. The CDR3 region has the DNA TGCAGTGCTAGAGTTCCAGGCCGAACCCCCTACGAGCAGTACTTC.

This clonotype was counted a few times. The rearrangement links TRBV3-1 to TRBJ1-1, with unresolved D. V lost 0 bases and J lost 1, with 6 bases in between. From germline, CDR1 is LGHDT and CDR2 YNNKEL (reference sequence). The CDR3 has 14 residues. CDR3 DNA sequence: TGTGCCAGCAGCCAAGATACGGCGAACACTGAAGCTTTCTTT. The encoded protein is CASSQDTANTEAFF.

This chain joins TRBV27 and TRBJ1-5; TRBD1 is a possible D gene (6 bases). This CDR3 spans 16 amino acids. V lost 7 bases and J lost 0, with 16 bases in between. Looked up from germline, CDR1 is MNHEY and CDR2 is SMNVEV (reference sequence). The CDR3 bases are TGTGCCAGCAACGGGGGCCGACCCTATAGCAATCAGCCCCAGCATTTT. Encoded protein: CASNGGRPYSNQPQHF.

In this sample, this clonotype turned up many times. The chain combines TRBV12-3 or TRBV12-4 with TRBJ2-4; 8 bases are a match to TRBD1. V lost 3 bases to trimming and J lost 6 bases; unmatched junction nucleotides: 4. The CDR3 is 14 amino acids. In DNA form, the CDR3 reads TGTGCCAGCAGTTTGACAGGGGCGGGAAACATTCAGTACTTC. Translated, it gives CASSLTGAGNIQYF.

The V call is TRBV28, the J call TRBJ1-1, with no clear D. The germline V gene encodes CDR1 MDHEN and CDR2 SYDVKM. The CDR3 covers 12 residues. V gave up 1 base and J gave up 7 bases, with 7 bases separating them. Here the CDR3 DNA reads TGTGCCAGCAGTTTATTGGGAAGTGAAGCTTTCTTT. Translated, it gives CASSLLGSEAFF.

The CDR3 DNA reads TGCAGTGCACCCACCCCCTCAGACGCCAAAAACATTCAGTACTTC. Translated: CSAPTPSDAKNIQYF. The chain is built from TRBV20-1 and TRBJ2-4; no clear D gene. Looked up from germline, CDR1 is DFQATT and CDR2 is SNEGSKA (reference sequence). Trimming stripped 6 bases from V and 1 base from J, with 16 bases between. The CDR3 has 15 amino acids.